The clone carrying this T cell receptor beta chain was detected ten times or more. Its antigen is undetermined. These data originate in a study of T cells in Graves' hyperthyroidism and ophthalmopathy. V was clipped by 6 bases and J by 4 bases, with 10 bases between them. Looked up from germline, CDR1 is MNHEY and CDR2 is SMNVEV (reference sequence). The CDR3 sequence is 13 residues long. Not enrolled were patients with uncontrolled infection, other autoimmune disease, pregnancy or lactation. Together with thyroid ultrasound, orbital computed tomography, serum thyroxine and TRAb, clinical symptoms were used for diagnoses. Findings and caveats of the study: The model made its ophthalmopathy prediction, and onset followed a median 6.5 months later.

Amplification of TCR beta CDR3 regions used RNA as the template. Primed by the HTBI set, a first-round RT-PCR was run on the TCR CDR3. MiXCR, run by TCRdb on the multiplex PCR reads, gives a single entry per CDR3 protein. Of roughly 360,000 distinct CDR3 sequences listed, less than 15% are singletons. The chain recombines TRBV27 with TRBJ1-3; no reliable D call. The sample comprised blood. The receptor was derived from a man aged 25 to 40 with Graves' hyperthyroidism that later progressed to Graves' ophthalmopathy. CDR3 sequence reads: CASSLNAGNTIYF. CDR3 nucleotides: TGTGCCAGCAGCCTTAACGCCGGAAACACCATATATTTT.